The T cell receptor beta chain described here comes from a study of beta chain features in type 1 diabetes (dated by TCRdb to the late 2010s). As for the study more broadly: Patients and healthy donors did not differ in mean age, gender distribution, total cell number or subset yield. A total of approximately 100 million sorted cells were examined across all samples, and the number of cells per subset was strongly correlated with RNA yield. The study compared TCRB repertoires of sorted circulating CD4+ T cell subsets between recently diagnosed type 1 diabetes patients and matched healthy donors. Naive and central memory subsets were obtained from all 30 or so donors, but regulatory and stem cell-like memory subsets were isolated from only 8 patients and roughly eight healthy donors.

The entire isolated RNA was reverse transcribed using the High Capacity cDNA Reverse Transcription Kit, and thus expressed TCRB transcripts were sequenced. Deep immunoSEQ sequencing was performed on naive, central memory and regulatory T cell samples, with an average of roughly 3.5 million total reads per sample. Sorted cells were lysed in RLT buffer and RNA was extracted with DNase-treated RNeasy Micro or Mini kits, depending on cell number. Each cell subset was processed separately to prevent cross-contamination, with patient and healthy donor samples processed together. The immunoSEQ multiplex PCR was used to amplify TCRB sequences from cDNA, generating 87-bp fragments that spanned the CDR3 region. Sequencing of the amplicons was performed on the Illumina HiSeq platform. In the paper's pipeline: Synthetic template baselines were used to correct PCR bias computationally, reads within Hamming distance 2 were collapsed together, and singletons that could not be merged were discarded. Reads were aligned against IMGT so that V, D and J genes, CDR3 length and insertions or deletions at six rearrangement sites could be assigned. Clonotype counts were normalized to sorted cell number within each subset before computing true diversity and Gini coefficients with the tcR R package. The overlap coefficient, calculated on TCRB nucleotide sequences, was used to quantify repertoire sharing. Out-of-frame TCRB sequences from naive cells were analyzed as a proxy for the pre-selection repertoire. What TCRdb holds here is the immuneACCESS table cut down to in-frame rearrangements. Part of the clones is not present; checked against another copy, under half of the missing clones reflect an unresolved V gene, and the others are unexplained. For V, J and clone size, that table is used; D and trimming come from the DNA. The sample includes about 340,000 clones, with about 13% observed a single time. Jointly, the top ten make up roughly 0.015% of the sample.

Each donor gave one peripheral blood draw, averaging roughly 120 mL, which was collected into heparinised tubes. Naive, central memory, regulatory and stem cell-like memory CD4+ T cells were sorted on a BD FACSAria II using a panel including CD45RO, CCR7, CD25, CD127, CD95 and CD27. A purity above 95% was achieved for all sorted populations. PBMCs were isolated immediately by Lymphoprep density gradient centrifugation and stained directly without culture. Samples were stained and sorted in pairs, with one healthy donor and one patient per experiment, so that batch effects were minimized. Here is what the overall study found, with its caveats: Sequencing cDNA rather than genomic DNA could over-represent highly expressing activated cells, although activation and CD3 levels did not differ between groups. Fewer insertions and more nucleotide deletions at VDJ recombination sites were observed in patients with type 1 diabetes, implying thymic rearrangement abnormalities. Because the HLA sub-analyses included only small numbers of individuals, any influence of HLA type on TCRB rearrangement was left unresolved. In all four CD4+ subsets, TCRB CDR3 length was moderately but significantly shorter in type 1 diabetes patients. Naive, central memory and regulatory TCRB repertoires appeared to be more alike among patients than among healthy donors. Shorter templates might have been favored by PCR, but patient and control samples were amplified and corrected together, so both groups would have been affected equally by any skew.

This clone was seen more than once but under ten times. What this receptor recognizes is not known. Base qualities are not recorded, but no much larger clone differs from it by a single base. V was cut back by 0 bases and J by 7 bases, leaving a gap of 7 bases between them. Reading from cysteine to phenylalanine, the CDR3 counts 13 amino acids. Of the read, only the CDR3 DNA is kept; its 39 bases are in frame from base 1. CDR1 and CDR2, per the germline V gene, are SGHVS and FQNEAQ. Sequenced: naive CD4+ T cells from blood. In the paper's terms, the cell subset or site label means: true naive CD4+ T cells. This chain joins TRBV7-8 to TRBJ2-1; D gene: possibly TRBD2, on 6 matching bases. The receptor was isolated from a woman under 30 with type 1 diabetes. The CDR3 loop reads CASSLARENEQFF. DNA sequence: TGTGCCAGCAGCTTAGCACGGGAGAATGAGCAGTTCTTC. Reference TRBV7-8 and TRBJ2-1 proteins supply the regions before and after the CDR3; the full variable domain is: GAGVSQSPRYKVAKRGQDVALRCDPISGHVSLFWYQQALGQGPEFLTYFQNEAQLDKSGLPSDRFFAERPEGSVSTLKIQRTQQEDSAVYLCASSLARENEQFFGPGTRLTVL.